This is a list of T cell receptor beta chains from one sample in a study of blood T cells in healthy people across ages. TCRdb used MiXCR to reprocess the 5' RACE reads, holding one entry per CDR3 protein. The data contain roughly 680,000 distinct CDR3 sequences, around 52% of them singletons. The sample comprised blood. Every receptor here comes from a woman aged 80 or over in good health. CDR3s include the opening cysteine and the closing phenylalanine or tryptophan. The order of the fields is J gene, D gene, CDR3 length, clone size, V gene, CDR3 DNA, CDR3 protein. A D gene is named only where the DNA matches it firmly. A row's size may be missing; if present it is once, few, many or a size class.

TRBJ2-2,TRBD2,17,.,TRBV5-1,TGCGCCAGCAGCTCTGTTAGCGGGGGATACTCAACCGGGGAGCTGTTTTTT,CASSSVSGGYSTGELFF
TRBJ1-6,TRBD1,14,.,TRBV5-1,TGCGCCAGCAGCTTAAGGGGGCAAAATTCACCCCTCCACTTT,CASSLRGQNSPLHF
TRBJ2-1,TRBD2,14,few,TRBV24-1,TGTGCCACCAGTGGGCTAGCGGGGAACAATGAGCAGTTCTTC,CATSGLAGNNEQFF
TRBJ1-5,.,14,many,TRBV20-1,TGCAGTGCTAGTAGGCAGCATAGCAATCAGCCCCAGCATTTT,CSASRQHSNQPQHF
TRBJ1-2,.,12,.,TRBV29-1,TGCAGCGTTGTTTCCCAAAACTATGGCTACACCTTC,CSVVSQNYGYTF
TRBJ2-5,.,15,.,TRBV4-3,TGCGCCAGCAGCCAAACCGGGACCCCTCAAGAGACCCAGTACTTC,CASSQTGTPQETQYF
TRBJ2-1,TRBD2,15,once,TRBV20-1,TGCAGTGCTAGAGATTCAGCGGGAGAATTAAATGAGCAGTTCTTC,CSARDSAGELNEQFF
TRBJ1-5,.,15,.,TRBV5-1,TGCGCCAGCAGCTTGGAGGGGATCCCCAATCAGCCCCAGCATTTT,CASSLEGIPNQPQHF
TRBJ2-4,.,16,.,TRBV6-6,TGTGCCAGCAGGACCTCGGTCGAGGGATCCAAAAACATTCAGTACTTC,CASRTSVEGSKNIQYF
TRBJ2-7,.,15,few,TRBV4-2,TGTGCCAGCAGCCAAGCTGCGGAGAATGGGTACGAGCAGTACTTC,CASSQAAENGYEQYF
TRBJ2-5,.,13,few,TRBV21-1,TGTGCCAGCAAGTCAGTCAGACAAGAGACCCAGTACTTC,CASKSVRQETQYF
TRBJ2-1,TRBD2,15,.,TRBV18,TGTGCCAGCTCACCTAGGACTAGCGATTACAATGAGCAGTTCTTC,CASSPRTSDYNEQFF
TRBJ2-4,TRBD2,17,.,TRBV14,TGTGCCAGCAGCCAAGTTCCTCCTGGGGGGGGTTGGGACATTCAGTACTTC,CASSQVPPGGGWDIQYF
TRBJ2-5,.,16,.,TRBV27,TGTGCCAGCAGTAAAAGACAGGAATACTACCAAGAGACCCAGTACTTC,CASSKRQEYYQETQYF
TRBJ1-2,.,14,once,TRBV5-1,TGCGCCAGCAGCTCGAGTCAGGGCGCCTATGGCTACACCTTC,CASSSSQGAYGYTF
TRBJ2-3,TRBD2,16,many,TRBV24-1,TGTGCCACCAGTGACAGACTAGCGGGGGACACAGATACGCAGTATTTT,CATSDRLAGDTDTQYF
TRBJ2-1,.,14,many,TRBV6-1,TGTGCCAGCAGGCGGGAAAGCTCCTACAATGAGCAGTTCTTC,CASRRESSYNEQFF
TRBJ2-1,.,16,many,TRBV24-1,TGTGCCACCAGTGATTTGCAGTCGGGAGAAAGGGATGAGCAGTTCTTC,CATSDLQSGERDEQFF
TRBJ1-4,.,16,few,TRBV4-1,TGCGCCAGCAGCCAAGATGATGGTGCAACTAATGAAAAACTGTTTTTT,CASSQDDGATNEKLFF
TRBJ1-1,.,15,many,TRBV6-5,TGTGCCAGCAGTACAGAGTACAGGGTCGCCACTGAAGCTTTCTTT,CASSTEYRVATEAFF
TRBJ1-2,.,14,.,TRBV29-1,TGCAGCGCCGCCAAGGCGGATTCTAACTATGGCTACACCTTC,CSAAKADSNYGYTF
TRBJ2-7,.,15,.,TRBV6-5,TGTGCCAGCAGTACGATGGGGACATTCTCCTACGAGCAGTACTTC,CASSTMGTFSYEQYF
TRBJ1-2,.,13,.,TRBV7-2,TGTGCCAGCAGCTCGCCGGGGACGAATGGCTACACCTTC,CASSSPGTNGYTF
TRBJ2-2,.,16,.,TRBV5-1,TGCGCCAGCAGCTCGCCTTTAGGGGCGCAGACCGGGGAGCTGTTTTTT,CASSSPLGAQTGELFF
TRBJ2-7,TRBD2,15,.,TRBV19,TGTGCCAGTAGTACGGGACTAGCGGGGTCCGGCGAGCAGTACTTC,CASSTGLAGSGEQYF
TRBJ2-2,TRBD1,15,many,TRBV6-5,TGTGCCAGCAGTTATCGGACAGGGGCCACCGGGGAGCTGTTTTTT,CASSYRTGATGELFF
TRBJ2-3,.,12,once,TRBV10-3,TGTGCCATCAGTGAGTTAGGTGATACGCAGTATTTT,CAISELGDTQYF
TRBJ1-5,TRBD1,13,.,TRBV7-2,TGTGCCAGCAGCCGACAGGGGCGGGAGCCCCAGCATTTT,CASSRQGREPQHF
TRBJ2-5,.,14,few,TRBV27,TGTGCCAGCAGCAAGGGACGGGGTCAAGAGACCCAGTACTTC,CASSKGRGQETQYF
TRBJ2-7,TRBD2,16,.,TRBV3-1,TGTGCCAGCAGCCAAGATCCCCTAGCGGGAGGATACGAGCAGTACTTC,CASSQDPLAGGYEQYF
TRBJ2-4,TRBD2,16,.,TRBV6-5,TGTGCCAGCAGTTATAGCGGGAGGGCGGCCAAAAACATTCAGTACTTC,CASSYSGRAAKNIQYF
TRBJ1-5,.,12,.,TRBV28,TGTGCCAGCAGTTTGTCCTGGGGGCCCCAGCATTTT,CASSLSWGPQHF
TRBJ2-7,TRBD1,16,.,TRBV6-6,TGTGCCAGCAGTTACCCTACGGGACAGGGAGCCTACGAGCAGTACTTC,CASSYPTGQGAYEQYF
TRBJ2-5,.,13,.,TRBV21-1,TGTGCCAGCAGCAAAGGGACCGTAGAGACCCAGTACTTC,CASSKGTVETQYF
TRBJ2-7,.,14,.,TRBV12-3/TRBV12-4,TGTGCCAGCACAAAGACAGAACGCAGTTACGAGCAGTACTTC,CASTKTERSYEQYF
TRBJ2-5,.,15,many,TRBV7-2,TGTGCCAGCAGCTCCCAGGGAGGGGGCCTCGAGACCCAGTACTTC,CASSSQGGGLETQYF
TRBJ1-1,.,13,.,TRBV5-1,TGCGCCAGCAGCTCGGCCCCCCACACTGAAGCTTTCTTT,CASSSAPHTEAFF
TRBJ1-2,.,12,many,TRBV5-1,TGCGCCAGCAGCTTGTCGGCCTATGGCTACACCTTC,CASSLSAYGYTF
TRBJ1-1,.,14,.,TRBV27,TGTGCCAGCAGGTTGGGGAGTGGCAACACTGAAGCTTTCTTT,CASRLGSGNTEAFF
TRBJ2-1,.,13,.,TRBV9,TGTGCCAGCAGCGTGTTAGGGGGCAATGAGCAGTTCTTC,CASSVLGGNEQFF
TRBJ2-3,TRBD2,17,.,TRBV20-1,TGCAGTGCTAAGTTCAGCGGGAGGGCCCTCTTCACAGATACGCAGTATTTT,CSAKFSGRALFTDTQYF
TRBJ2-7,.,15,.,TRBV5-5,TGTGCCAGCAGCTTCCCGCGGAGCTCCTACAATGAGCAGTACTTC,CASSFPRSSYNEQYF
TRBJ1-5,.,12,many,TRBV20-1,TGCAGTGCTAGTGAGGGATATCAGCCCCAGCATTTT,CSASEGYQPQHF
TRBJ2-7,TRBD2,13,.,TRBV7-3,TGTGCCAGCAGCCAAGGTGGCGGGAGCGAGCAGTACTTC,CASSQGGGSEQYF
TRBJ1-2,.,14,once,TRBV4-1,TGCGCCAGCAGCCAGGCGGGGGTAAACTATGGCTACACCTTC,CASSQAGVNYGYTF